This T cell receptor (beta chain) came from a study of blood T cell dynamics during melanoma immunotherapy. Using immunoSEQ multiplex PCR, the repertoire was profiled, and TCRdb retains in-frame clones only, with some absent. This sample yields some 4,900 clones, of which roughly 86% are seen a single time; about 31% belongs to the top ten. Time point here: week 3, after first cycle of checkpoint inhibitor. The CDR3 loop spans 14 amino acids. V was pared by 1 base and J by 8 bases, with 12 bases between. CDR1 is PRHDT and CDR2 is FYEKMQ in the germline V gene (reference sequence). The sequencing used blood, collected from a patient treated with checkpoint blockade. The origin of this receptor is a human donor with melanoma. This rearrangement joins TRBV13 to TRBJ2-1; D is possibly TRBD2 (6 bases). CDR3 DNA: TGTGCCAGCAGCTTAGATAGGGGCGGGGATGAGCAGTTCTTC. Translated: CASSLDRGGDEQFF.